The 6 T cell receptor beta chains presented below share a single source sample, sequenced in a study of T-cell reconstitution after alpha-beta-depleted transplantation in children. Preparing the TCRbeta library involved the use of unique molecular identifiers. A single record per CDR3 protein comes from TCRdb applying MiXCR to the PCR reads. The repertoire holds some 590,000 distinct CDR3 sequences, 8% to 11% seen once, with less than 5% in the top ten. Sequenced here: PBMCs from the stem cell graft donor, sampled from the stem cell graft. The receptors stem from a human donor who donated a stem cell graft to a child with acute myeloid leukemia.

This chain links TRBV24-1 with TRBJ2-3; 10 bases fit TRBD2. This CDR3 is 17 amino acids long. With 4 bases clipped from V and 6 bases from J, the junction kept 12 bases outside the gene matches. Germline V gives CDR1 KGHDR, CDR2 SFDVKD. The CDR3 is CATSDLRGTSDADTQYF. CDR3 DNA sequence: TGTGCCACCAGTGACCTCCGGGGGACTAGCGATGCGGATACGCAGTATTTT.

Only a few counts were recorded for this clonotype. The V and J genes are TRBV24-1 and TRBJ2-1; tentatively, D is TRBD2 (5 bases). Germline CDR1 KGHDR, CDR2 SFDVKD. The CDR3 is made up of 14 amino acids. Trimming removed 3 bases at V and 5 bases at J, with 10 bases between. DNA of the CDR3: TGTGCCACCAGTGATCCGGAGCGGAACAATGAGCAGTTCTTC. Protein sequence: CATSDPERNNEQFF.

This clonotype showed up just a few times. The rearrangement uses TRBV19 and TRBJ2-1; 12 positions match TRBD2. After removal of 5 bases from V and 7 bases from J, the junction contained 6 bases not matched to a gene. The CDR3 covers 15 residues. CDR1 and CDR2 from the germline V gene are LNHDA and SQIVND (reference sequence). CDR3 bases: TGTGCCAGTAGTCCCCTCGGACTAGCGGGAAATGAGCAGTTCTTC. Translated: CASSPLGLAGNEQFF. The variable domain in full, completed from reference TRBV19 and TRBJ2-1, reads DGGITQSPKYLFRKEGQNVTLSCEQNLNHDAMYWYRQDPGQGLRLIYYSQIVNDFQKGDIAEGYSVSREKKESFPLTVTSAQKNPTAFYLCASSPLGLAGNEQFFGPGTRLTVL.

About this clonotype: Compared with germline, one end of the junction differs, possibly owing to a read error. The rearrangement links TRBV20-1 to TRBJ2-7; 11 bases are shared with TRBD2. Per the germline V gene, CDR1 is DFQATT and CDR2 is SNEGSKA (reference sequence). The CDR3 covers 17 residues. Written as DNA, the CDR3 is TGCTGTGCTAGAGATGGGTTAGCGGGAGGGCCCAGGTACGAGCAGTACTTC. The encoded protein is CCARDGLAGGPRYEQYF.

This clonotype was counted ten times or more. This chain joins TRBV7-2 and TRBJ2-1; D is unclear. Germline V CDR1 and CDR2: SGHTA, FQGNSA. CDR3 size: 12 residues. V was pared by 4 bases and J by 7 bases, with 8 bases between. CDR3 sequence (DNA): TGTGCCAGCAGCTGGATTTTGAATGAGCAGTTCTTC. Translated: CASSWILNEQFF.

J is TRBJ1-5 and V is TRBV20-1, with D possibly being TRBD1 (6 bases). The CDR3 contains 14 residues. V lost 5 bases to trimming and J lost 4 bases, with 15 bases between them. Germline loops: CDR1 DFQATT, CDR2 SNEGSKA (reference sequence). Here the CDR3 reads CSAPIRGRNQPQHF. The CDR3 nucleotides read TGCAGTGCTCCTATACGGGGGCGTAATCAGCCCCAGCATTTT.